Following are 20 T cell receptor beta chains from one sample sequenced in a study of radiation and T cells in renal cell carcinoma. Time point specified: baseline pretreatment blood. Treatment reported: 15 Gy SBRT to primary tumor, nephrectomy 4 weeks later. Clones were sequenced by immunoSEQ multiplex PCR, and TCRdb holds only the in-frame ones, with some missing. The sample holds around 140,000 clones, about 85% seen once. The sample in question was blood, obtained from a patient whose treatment included radiotherapy and nephrectomy. The receptors stem from a woman between 65 and 79 years old with renal cell carcinoma.

The chain recombines TRBV5-1 with TRBJ2-3, with no clear D. V was clipped by 5 bases and J by 7 bases, with 8 bases between them. The CDR3 runs 11 residues. CDR1 is SGHRS, CDR2 YFSETQ, per germline. The CDR3 nucleotides are TGCGCCAGCAGATCCGGTAATACGCAGTATTTT. Amino acid sequence: CASRSGNTQYF.

The V and J genes are TRBV7-2 and TRBJ1-5, with D tentatively TRBD1 (5 bases). CDR1 is SGHTA and CDR2 is FQGNSA in the germline V gene. Between the trimmed V and J ends, which lost 2 bases and 1 base, there was a span of 9 bases. The CDR3 is made up of 15 amino acids. CDR3 residues: CASSLRGGSNQPQHF. For the CDR3, the DNA is TGTGCCAGCAGCTTAAGGGGCGGGAGCAATCAGCCCCAGCATTTT.

The gene calls are TRBV5-8 and TRBJ2-1; D may be TRBD1 (5 bases). Germline V gives CDR1 SGHTS, CDR2 YDEGEE. The V end lost 7 bases, the J end lost 5 bases, and 19 bases lay between the germline ends. This CDR3 contains 15 residues. The CDR3 DNA reads TGTGCCAGCCGCGCCAAAGGGGCGATTAACAATGAGCAGTTCTTC. Translating gives CASRAKGAINNEQFF.

The chain recombines TRBV30 with TRBJ1-1; D not certain. V was cut by 0 bases and J by 1 base, with 6 bases left in between. This CDR3 is built from 13 residues. Germline CDR1 and CDR2: GTSNPN and SVGIG (reference sequence). The CDR3 DNA reads as TGTGCCTGGAGTGTAGCCACGAACACTGAAGCTTTCTTT. Translation gives CAWSVATNTEAFF.

The V gene is TRBV6-6, the J gene TRBJ1-6, with a possible D match to TRBD1 (6 bases). The CDR3 spans 14 residues. Germline CDR1 is MNHNY and CDR2 is SVGAGI (reference sequence). V lost 6 bases to trimming and J lost 8 bases, with 14 bases between them. This CDR3 is CASRYGQNHSPLHF. The CDR3 DNA follows: TGTGCCAGCAGGTACGGACAGAACCATTCACCCCTCCACTTT.

CDR3 bases: TGCGCCAGCCACTGGGGCCCGAGCTCCTACGAGCAGTACTTC. Its protein product is CASHWGPSSYEQYF. V gene TRBV5-1 combines with J gene TRBJ2-7; TRBD1 is a possible D gene (5 bases). Germline-derived CDR1 and CDR2 are SGHRS and YFSETQ. The CDR3 is 14 residues long. V was clipped by 7 bases and J by 0 bases, with 14 bases between them.

The chain carries TRBV13 and TRBJ1-2, with a tentative D call TRBD1 (5 bases). Germline lookup yields CDR1 PRHDT and CDR2 FYEKMQ (reference sequence). Trimming cost V 1 base and J 4 bases, with 10 bases left between them. The CDR3 extends over 14 amino acids. DNA for the CDR3: TGTGCCAGCAGCTTAGAAGGGGATTCCTATGGCTACACCTTC. The encoded protein is CASSLEGDSYGYTF.

Regarding this clone: At the DNA level, this CDR3 is encoded by other sequences in the same sample as well. The rearrangement links TRBV5-6 to TRBJ2-5; no reliable D call. V was clipped by 5 bases and J by 3 bases, with 5 bases between them. The CDR3 is 11 residues long. The germline CDR1 and CDR2 sequences are SGHDT and YYEEEE. The CDR3 coding sequence is TGTGCCAGCAGTTTAGAAGAGACCCAGTACTTC. It translates to CASSLEETQYF.

The chain combines TRBV2 with TRBJ1-5; D unclear. This CDR3 has 16 amino acids. Germline V gene data show CDR1 as SNHLY and CDR2 as FYNNEI. Trimming cost V 6 bases and J 2 bases, with 17 bases left between them. This CDR3 reads CASRPRQVVGNQPQHF. DNA for the CDR3: TGTGCCAGCAGACCCCGTCAGGTCGTAGGCAATCAGCCCCAGCATTTT.

As for this clone: This same CDR3 is encoded by further DNA sequences in the sample. This chain joins TRBV6-5 and TRBJ1-1, with D possibly being TRBD1 (5 bases). V lost 5 bases to trimming and J lost 11 bases, with 18 bases between them. The CDR3 consists of 13 residues. Germline CDR1 and CDR2: MNHEY and SVGAGI. The CDR3, as DNA: TGTGCCAGCAGTACCCGGGGGTGGTTTGAGGCTTTCTTT. Translated, it gives CASSTRGWFEAFF.

V usage is TRBV6-5 and J usage is TRBJ2-7, with D unresolved. Germline V lookup: CDR1 MNHEY, CDR2 SVGAGI. The V gene lost 0 bases and the J gene lost 2 bases, with 11 bases spanning the gap. This CDR3 is built from 15 residues. The CDR3 here is CASSYSSDPTYEQYF. CDR3 nucleotide sequence: TGTGCCAGCAGTTACTCGTCCGACCCCACCTACGAGCAGTACTTC.

The chain combines TRBV28 with TRBJ2-5; TRBD2 aligns across 9 bases. The CDR3 runs 16 residues. Looked up from germline, CDR1 is MDHEN and CDR2 is SYDVKM. The ends lost 0 bases at V and 2 bases at J; junction bases unmatched: 4. The CDR3 reads CASSLWVAGGQETQYF. The CDR3 coding sequence is TGTGCCAGCAGTTTATGGGTTGCGGGGGGGCAAGAGACCCAGTACTTC. Full variable domain (missing parts from reference TRBV28 and TRBJ2-5): DVKVTQSSRYLVKRTGEKVFLECVQDMDHENMFWYRQDPGLGLRLIYFSYDVKMKEKGDIPEGYSVSREKKERFSLILESASTNQTSMYLCASSLWVAGGQETQYFGPGTRLLVL.

The CDR3 protein is CASGAEGKLFF. The DNA of the CDR3 is TGTGCCAGCGGGGCCGAGGGCAAACTGTTTTTT. The chain employs TRBV7-9 and TRBJ1-4, with D possibly matching TRBD1 (5 bases). Trimming shortened V by 8 bases and J by 11 bases, and 12 bases separated the two germline ends. CDR3 size: 11 residues. Germline V gene sequence: CDR1 SEHNR, CDR2 FQNEAQ (reference sequence).

The CDR3 loop reads CSARQGPDTQYF. The CDR3 DNA sequence: TGCAGCGCCCGACAGGGCCCAGATACGCAGTATTTT. The V and J genes are TRBV29-1 and TRBJ2-3; TRBD1 matches 7 bases. CDR1 SQVTM and CDR2 ANQGSEA come from the germline V gene. The CDR3 runs to 12 residues. J was trimmed by 4 bases and V by 7 bases; bases with no gene match: 5.

CDR3 sequence (DNA): TGTGCCAGCAGCACCCGACAGGGAGGCACCATATATTTT. Translating gives CASSTRQGGTIYF. V and J are TRBV7-2 and TRBJ1-3, with 7 nucleotides matching TRBD1. Germline V gene data show CDR1 as SGHTA and CDR2 as FQGNSA. J was trimmed by 9 bases and V by 5 bases; bases with no gene match: 7. The CDR3 consists of 13 residues.

This clone was found a few times. In DNA, the CDR3 is TGTGCCTGTATCACAGGGGGCGGTGACACTGAAGCTTTCTTT. Residues: CACITGGGDTEAFF. The genes are TRBV30 and TRBJ1-1, with 9 bases matching TRBD1. V dropped 6 bases and J dropped 3; count of bases not matched to a gene: 8. CDR3 length equals 14 residues. CDR1 and CDR2 from the germline V gene are GTSNPN and SVGIG (reference sequence).

The J gene is TRBJ1-1, the V gene TRBV27; 7 nucleotides align to TRBD1. CDR1 is MNHEY, CDR2 SMNVEV, per germline (reference sequence). V lost 4 bases and J lost 1; bases outside the gene matches: 9. This CDR3 is built from 16 residues. The CDR3 DNA is TGTGCCAGCAGTTCCCCCTTTAGGGGGCCGAACACTGAAGCTTTCTTT. It codes for CASSSPFRGPNTEAFF.

J is TRBJ2-3 and V is TRBV5-6; D uncertain. V was shortened by 2 bases and J by 5 bases, with 15 bases between the two germline ends. This CDR3 spans 15 amino acids. Germline CDR1 is SGHDT and CDR2 is YYEEEE. The CDR3 coding sequence is TGTGCCAGCAGCTTAATCTCTAACCCGAGAGATACGCAGTATTTT. It is translated as CASSLISNPRDTQYF.

This CDR3 reads CASSFSPRTGSRSTF. For the CDR3, the DNA is TGTGCCAGCAGTTTTTCCCCCCGGACAGGGAGCCGGAGCACCTTC. The chain uses TRBV27 and TRBJ1-2; TRBD1 matches 8 bases. With 3 bases clipped from V and 13 bases from J, the junction kept 16 bases outside the gene matches. From germline, CDR1 is MNHEY and CDR2 SMNVEV (reference sequence). The CDR3 covers 15 residues.

This chain connects TRBV6-5 to TRBJ1-3; 7 bases map to TRBD1. The CDR3 is made up of 16 amino acids. Trimming removed 0 bases from V and 0 bases from J; junction bases left unmatched: 2. Germline V gene sequence: CDR1 MNHEY, CDR2 SVGAGI. CDR3 DNA: TGTGCCAGCAGTTACTCCGGGACAGTCTCTGGAAACACCATATATTTT. Translation gives CASSYSGTVSGNTIYF.